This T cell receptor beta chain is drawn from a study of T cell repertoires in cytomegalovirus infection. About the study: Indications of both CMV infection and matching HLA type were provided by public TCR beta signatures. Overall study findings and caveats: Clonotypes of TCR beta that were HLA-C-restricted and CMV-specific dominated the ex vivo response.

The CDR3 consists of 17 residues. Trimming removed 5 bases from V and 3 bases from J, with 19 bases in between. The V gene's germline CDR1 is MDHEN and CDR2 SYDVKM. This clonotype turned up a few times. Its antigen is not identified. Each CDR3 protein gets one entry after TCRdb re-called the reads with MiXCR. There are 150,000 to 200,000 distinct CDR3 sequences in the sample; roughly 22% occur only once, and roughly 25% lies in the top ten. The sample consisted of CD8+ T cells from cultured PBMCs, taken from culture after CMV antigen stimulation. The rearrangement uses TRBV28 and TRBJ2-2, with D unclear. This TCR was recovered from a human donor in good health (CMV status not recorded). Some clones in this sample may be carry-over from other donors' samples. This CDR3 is CASSLTRFDGYTGELFF. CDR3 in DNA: TGTGCCAGCAGTCTTACCCGATTCGACGGATACACCGGGGAGCTGTTTTTT. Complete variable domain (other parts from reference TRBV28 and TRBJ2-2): DVKVTQSSRYLVKRTGEKVFLECVQDMDHENMFWYRQDPGLGLRLIYFSYDVKMKEKGDIPEGYSVSREKKERFSLILESASTNQTSMYLCASSLTRFDGYTGELFFGEGSRLTVL.